This T cell receptor beta chain was profiled in a study of T cell responses to AZD1222 COVID-19 vaccine (dated by TCRdb to the early 2020s). Background for the entire study: AZD1222 recipients whose second dose came at about 4 weeks and those whose second dose came at about 12 weeks were combined into one group, since spike-specific TCR depth and breadth did not differ between the two schedules. TCR sequencing covered more than 230 trial participants: some 210 given two doses of AZD1222 and 26 given two doses of MenACWY control vaccine. Trial participants were enrolled by age into subgroups of 18-55, 56-69 and 70-plus years, and around 150, 29 and 61 TCR-sequenced participants, respectively, were included in these subgroups. Results the study describes overall, beyond this receptor: Only six AZD1222 recipients were SARS-CoV-2 seropositive at baseline, limiting conclusions about previously exposed vaccinees. Participants were mostly white British and included more females than males, and it was suggested by the authors that clonal diversity may have been underestimated. Spike-specific TCR breadth and depth rose significantly after two AZD1222 doses compared with day 0 and with MenACWY recipients. Vaccine-associated CD4 TCRs spanned the whole spike protein, with dominant responses in regions 160-218 and 743-854. Reportedly, close to half of the unique spike-specific TCRs recognized epitopes lying outside the regions that are mutated in the B.1.351 and B.1.1.7 variants. In the small 56-69-year group, the increase in depth fell short of significance, most likely because of low power. Because no day 14 peak-response samples were available, the repertoires could be characterized only after the peak T cell response.

Concerning this clone: It lacks a known antigen. No clone much larger than this one lies a single base away; base qualities are absent.

The intended sense of this specimen's time point label: baseline before first vaccination. Vaccinee samples were obtained from the UK trials COV001 and COV002, which included a single-blind randomized controlled phase 2/3 trial of AZD1222 (ChAdOx1 nCoV-19) in healthy adults. For TCRbeta chain sequencing, PBMC samples were collected from trial participants at day 0 and at day 28 after the second dose. The CDR3 regions of human TCRbeta chains were analyzed by immunosequencing. The study's own analysis went as follows. TCRs in the repertoires were matched against a reference library of SARS-CoV-2-specific TCRs that had been generated with the MIRA antigen-specificity platform. Breadth was defined as the fraction of unique TCRs that were SARS-CoV-2-associated. Depth was defined as the fraction of total T cells that were SARS-CoV-2-associated. Using the MIRA data, each spike-specific TCR was assigned both to the spike region to which the TCR was reactive and to a CD4 or CD8 class. Log10-transformed breadth and depth values were compared by one-way ANOVA with Sidak's multiple comparisons tests. Held by TCRdb, this immuneACCESS table contains in-frame sequences only and omits some clones. Under half of the omission traces to an unresolved V gene where checked; the cause of the rest is unknown. That table supplies the V and J calls and clone size; D and trimming were determined from the DNA. The sample yields 100,000 to 150,000 clones; roughly nine tenths were counted once. About 7.1% of the sample is taken by the ten largest.

Per the germline V gene, SGHRS is the CDR1 and YFSETQ is the CDR2. The CDR3 sequence holds 17 residues, the cysteine and phenylalanine included. The retained sequence is limited to the CDR3, 51 bases, with the frame set at the first base. Ends trimmed: V by 0 bases, J by 5 bases; bases unmatched to a gene: 7. The rearrangement combines TRBV5-1 with TRBJ2-3; 12 of the junction bases match TRBD2. The input for sequencing was peripheral blood, taken on day 0 of AZD1222 vaccination. The sequence came from an adult in good health. The nucleotides read TGCGCCAGCAGCTTGGAACTAGCGGGGGGCCCGGGAGATACGCAGTATTTT. It encodes CASSLELAGGPGDTQYF.